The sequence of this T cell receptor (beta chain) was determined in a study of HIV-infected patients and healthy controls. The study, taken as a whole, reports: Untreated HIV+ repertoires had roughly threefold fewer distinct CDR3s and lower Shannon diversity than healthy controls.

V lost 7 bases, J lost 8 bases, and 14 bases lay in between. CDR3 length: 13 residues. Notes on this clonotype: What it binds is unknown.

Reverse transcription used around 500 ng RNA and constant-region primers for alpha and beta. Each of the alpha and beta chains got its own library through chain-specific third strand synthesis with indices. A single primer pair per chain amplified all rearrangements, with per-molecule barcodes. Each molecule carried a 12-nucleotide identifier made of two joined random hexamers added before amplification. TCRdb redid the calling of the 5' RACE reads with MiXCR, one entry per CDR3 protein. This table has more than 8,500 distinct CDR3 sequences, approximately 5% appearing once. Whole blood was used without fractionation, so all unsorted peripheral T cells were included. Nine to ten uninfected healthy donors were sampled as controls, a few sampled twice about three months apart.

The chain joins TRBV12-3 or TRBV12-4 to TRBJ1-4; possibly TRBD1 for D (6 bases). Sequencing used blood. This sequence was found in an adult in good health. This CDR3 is CASKRGAGEKLFF. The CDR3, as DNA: TGTGCCAGCAAGAGGGGGGCAGGGGAAAAACTGTTTTTT.